This T cell receptor (beta chain) was captured by sequencing in a study of early T cells in non-severe SARS-CoV-2 infection. Whole-study context: The sequenced material was bulk RNA from unsorted whole blood, and its chains were unpaired.

Germline CDR1 is SGDLS and CDR2 is YYNGEE. The CDR3 totals 15 residues. The V end lost 0 bases, the J end lost 6 bases, and 16 bases lay between the germline ends. In the library, individual cDNA molecules carried attached unique molecular identifiers. TCRdb reprocessed the 5' RACE reads via MiXCR and lists one record per CDR3 protein. Seen here are roughly 64,000 distinct CDR3 sequences, about 10% observed once, and the top ten hold around an eighth. Remarks on this clonotype: Antigen: not known.

Study results and caveats: Reliance on VDJdb matching favored anti-spike CD8 responses; private and CD4 specificities were missed.

This chain uses TRBV9 with TRBJ2-7, with a tentative D call TRBD2 (6 bases). The specimen comprised whole blood, sampled at baseline. This clonotype was sampled from an adult who was a healthcare worker with PCR-confirmed SARS-CoV-2 infection or an uninfected control (not recorded which). This chain's CDR3 is CASSVGASVKGEQYF. The DNA of the CDR3 is TGTGCCAGCAGCGTAGGAGCTAGCGTCAAGGGCGAGCAGTACTTC.